A selection of T cell receptor beta chains follows, all from one sample in a study of regulatory T cells in long-lasting Graves disease. TCRdb analysed the multiplex PCR reads with MiXCR anew, one entry per CDR3 protein. The table records about 220,000 distinct CDR3 sequences, around 19% of them present only once. The same data also contributed to another study, on T cells in Graves' hyperthyroidism and ophthalmopathy.

Sequencing was performed on peripheral blood mononuclear cells (PBMCs), taken at new diagnosis, from a patient treated with antithyroid drugs. The origin of the receptors is a woman aged 30 to 39 with Graves disease. Both conserved end residues are part of each CDR3. The order of the fields is CDR3 DNA, CDR3 protein, J gene, clone size, D gene, V gene. D genes are given only for firm matches. For some rows the clone size is stated as once, few or many, or as a class when expanded; others skip it.

CDR3nt: TGTGCCAGCAGCTTAGAAGGGATGGGGTATGGCTACACCTTC
CDR3aa: CASSLEGMGYGYTF
j_gene: TRBJ1-2
abundance: -
d_gene: -
v_gene: TRBV7-9

CDR3nt: TGTGCCAGCAGGTCCATGGAGGGGCGGGAAACAGATACGCAGTATTTT
CDR3aa: CASRSMEGRETDTQYF
j_gene: TRBJ2-3
abundance: many
d_gene: -
v_gene: TRBV6-2/TRBV6-3

CDR3nt: TGTGCCAGCAGCCAAGGACTAGCGGAATACGAGCAGTACTTC
CDR3aa: CASSQGLAEYEQYF
j_gene: TRBJ2-7
abundance: -
d_gene: TRBD2
v_gene: TRBV3-1

CDR3nt: TGTGCCAGCAGTGTGGGGGGTACAAGTGGATACGAGCAGTACTTC
CDR3aa: CASSVGGTSGYEQYF
j_gene: TRBJ2-7
abundance: few
d_gene: -
v_gene: TRBV25-1

CDR3nt: TGCGCCAGCAAAGGAGCCTCGGGGCAAACTAGCACAGATACGCAGTATTTT
CDR3aa: CASKGASGQTSTDTQYF
j_gene: TRBJ2-3
abundance: many
d_gene: -
v_gene: TRBV5-1

CDR3nt: TGTGCCAGCAGCCTAAACCGGGACAGGGAGGGGTACGAGCAGTACTTC
CDR3aa: CASSLNRDREGYEQYF
j_gene: TRBJ2-7
abundance: -
d_gene: TRBD1
v_gene: TRBV11-2

CDR3nt: TGTGCCAGCAGACCAATAATTACCGCGGGACAGGGGTCCAGACAGCAGTTCTTC
CDR3aa: CASRPIITAGQGSRQQFF
j_gene: TRBJ2-1
abundance: few
d_gene: TRBD1
v_gene: TRBV28

CDR3nt: TGTGCCCCCCCCGGGGACCAGTACGAGCAGTACTTC
CDR3aa: CAPPGDQYEQYF
j_gene: TRBJ2-7
abundance: many
d_gene: -
v_gene: TRBV28

CDR3nt: TGTGCCAGCAGTCGGGGGCAAATTGAAAAACTGTTTTTT
CDR3aa: CASSRGQIEKLFF
j_gene: TRBJ1-4
abundance: many
d_gene: -
v_gene: TRBV28

CDR3nt: TGTGCCAGCAGCGCGGGACCGACAGGGAGCCAAGAGACCCAGTACTTC
CDR3aa: CASSAGPTGSQETQYF
j_gene: TRBJ2-5
abundance: -
d_gene: -
v_gene: TRBV11-3

CDR3nt: TGTGCCAGCAGCCGGACGAGTGAAAAACTGTTTTTT
CDR3aa: CASSRTSEKLFF
j_gene: TRBJ1-4
abundance: many
d_gene: -
v_gene: TRBV2

CDR3nt: TGTGCCAGCAGTATTTATCGGGGGAACACTGAAGCTTTCTTT
CDR3aa: CASSIYRGNTEAFF
j_gene: TRBJ1-1
abundance: many
d_gene: -
v_gene: TRBV28

CDR3nt: TGTGCCAGCAGCCAAGAAGGAAGACTGGTCCAAGAGACCCAGTACTTC
CDR3aa: CASSQEGRLVQETQYF
j_gene: TRBJ2-5
abundance: -
d_gene: -
v_gene: TRBV11-3

CDR3nt: TGCAGTGCTAGGTGGGGGAACCAAGAGACCCAGTACTTC
CDR3aa: CSARWGNQETQYF
j_gene: TRBJ2-5
abundance: few
d_gene: -
v_gene: TRBV20-1

CDR3nt: TGTGCCAGCAGCCTAGGGAGGGGGTTGAACGCAGGAGGAAACACTGAAGCTTTCTTT
CDR3aa: CASSLGRGLNAGGNTEAFF
j_gene: TRBJ1-1
abundance: many
d_gene: -
v_gene: TRBV12-3/TRBV12-4

CDR3nt: TGTGCCAGCAGTGACGCGGCGGGTGATGGTCAGCCCCAGCATTTT
CDR3aa: CASSDAAGDGQPQHF
j_gene: TRBJ1-5
abundance: many
d_gene: -
v_gene: TRBV2

CDR3nt: TGTGCCAGCCTTCAAAACAGGGGGAAATACCACGAGCAGTACTTC
CDR3aa: CASLQNRGKYHEQYF
j_gene: TRBJ2-7
abundance: many
d_gene: TRBD1
v_gene: TRBV27

CDR3nt: TGTGCCACCAGCAGAGGAAAGCGTGGCTACGAGCAGTACTTC
CDR3aa: CATSRGKRGYEQYF
j_gene: TRBJ2-7
abundance: many
d_gene: -
v_gene: TRBV15

CDR3nt: TGTGCCAGCAGCGTGGGACTAGCGGGAGAGACCCAGTACTTC
CDR3aa: CASSVGLAGETQYF
j_gene: TRBJ2-5
abundance: -
d_gene: TRBD2
v_gene: TRBV7-9

CDR3nt: TGCAGTGCTCGTGTTGACGGAACCTTCTCTGGAAACACCATATATTTT
CDR3aa: CSARVDGTFSGNTIYF
j_gene: TRBJ1-3
abundance: -
d_gene: -
v_gene: TRBV20-1

CDR3nt: TGTGCCAGCAGCCAGGGACTCCTCGGTTACAATGAGCAGTTCTTC
CDR3aa: CASSQGLLGYNEQFF
j_gene: TRBJ2-1
abundance: -
d_gene: -
v_gene: TRBV9

CDR3nt: TGTGCCATCAGGGGGCTGTGGAATTCACCCCTCCACTTT
CDR3aa: CAIRGLWNSPLHF
j_gene: TRBJ1-6
abundance: many
d_gene: TRBD1
v_gene: TRBV28

CDR3nt: TGTGCCAGCAGCCAAGACGCGGACAGGGGGCACCAAAACTATGGCTACACCTTC
CDR3aa: CASSQDADRGHQNYGYTF
j_gene: TRBJ1-2
abundance: -
d_gene: TRBD1
v_gene: TRBV4-2

CDR3nt: TGCGCCAGCACCACCTTTTCTCCCAGTGAGCAGTTCTTC
CDR3aa: CASTTFSPSEQFF
j_gene: TRBJ2-1
abundance: many
d_gene: -
v_gene: TRBV5-1

CDR3nt: TGCAGTGCTAGAGATTTATCGGCAGTTTATAGCAATCAGCCCCAGCATTTT
CDR3aa: CSARDLSAVYSNQPQHF
j_gene: TRBJ1-5
abundance: few
d_gene: -
v_gene: TRBV20-1

CDR3nt: TGTGCCAGCAGTTTATTCCCCGCTCCCCGTTTATGGGGCAGATACACTGAAGCTTTCTTT
CDR3aa: CASSLFPAPRLWGRYTEAFF
j_gene: TRBJ1-1
abundance: many
d_gene: -
v_gene: TRBV12-3/TRBV12-4